Here is one T cell receptor beta chain with its context. Its antigen remains unknown. Constant-segment primers served in 5'RACE that generated TCR alpha and TCR beta cDNA libraries bearing sample barcodes and UMIs. TCRdb fed the 5' RACE reads into MiXCR, producing one record per CDR3 protein. The table records 300,000 to 400,000 distinct CDR3 sequences, roughly an eighth of them present only once. The entry originates in a study of T-cell memory formation after mild COVID-19. Study observations and caveats: Mostly located in CM and EM were contracting CD4+ clones, with contracting CD8+ clones located in EMRA.

The specimen sequenced was PBMCs or a T cell subset sorted from them (not recorded which). The TCR comes from a young man who had mild COVID-19 (a few samples of this study predate the infection). Cell type and time point are not known.

DNA for the CDR3: TGTGCCAGCAGCCCGGGACTAGGTGGGTACGAGCAGTACTTC. It codes for CASSPGLGGYEQYF. The V call is TRBV4-2, the J call TRBJ2-7; TRBD2 agrees at 8 bases. This CDR3 is built from 14 residues. Unmatched junction bases numbered 6, after V lost 4 bases and J lost 4 bases. From germline, CDR1 is LGHNA and CDR2 YNFKEQ.